Included here is one T cell receptor (beta chain) sequence, with context. Its target is not known. V was clipped by 1 base and J by 0 bases; unmatched bases: 15. The CDR3 has 18 amino acids. From germline, CDR1 is DFQATT and CDR2 SNEGSKA (reference sequence). For TCRbeta, the library was prepared with unique molecular identifiers. TCRdb re-called the PCR reads through MiXCR, storing one row per CDR3 protein. The data show over 400,000 distinct CDR3 sequences, around two fifths seen once. The data derive from a study of T-cell reconstitution after alpha-beta-depleted transplantation in children. Findings of the study overall: Newly produced T cells mostly provided counts and TCRbeta diversity after one year, as hyperexpanded clones declined.

This rearrangement joins TRBV20-1 to TRBJ2-7; 7 positions match TRBD1. The TCR was taken from a girl aged 2 to 9 with aplastic anemia, due to receive a stem cell transplant. The input for sequencing was PBMCs, taken before TCRalphabeta/CD19-depleted stem cell transplant. In nucleotides, the CDR3 is TGCAGTGCTAGAGGCCCCCTGGGACAGCGACTATACTCCTACGAGCAGTACTTC. Amino acid sequence: CSARGPLGQRLYSYEQYF.